This record concerns one TCR beta chain sequence. These data originate in a study of blood T cell repertoires in COVID-19. Across the whole study: Nucleic acid was either cDNA or gDNA, and it came from T cells, B-cell-depleted T cells, or PBMCs.

V lost 4 bases to trimming and J lost 5 bases, with 17 bases between them. This CDR3 has 15 residues. The V gene's germline CDR1 is LGHNA and CDR2 YSLEER. Produced via immunoSEQ multiplex PCR; TCRdb's table is partial and in-frame only. The repertoire has just over 250,000 clones, more than 90% of them found once; the top ten carry about 2.5%. This TCR derives from a person aged 18 to 30 with COVID-19, enrolled during active disease. Sequencing used peripheral blood. The chain carries TRBV4-3 and TRBJ1-1; the D is unclear. The CDR3 coding sequence is TGCGCCAGCAGCCGACAAGAAGTGGGGAGGACTGAAGCTTTCTTT. Translating it yields CASSRQEVGRTEAFF.